One and the same sample provided the 20 T cell receptor beta chains below, sequenced in a study of HIV-infected patients and healthy controls. MiXCR was run by TCRdb on the 5' RACE reads, yielding one entry per CDR3 protein. The top ten clones hold approximately 5% of a sample with roughly 70,000 distinct CDR3 sequences, about a sixth of them seen once. The sequenced sample was CD4+ T cells from blood. The receptors derive from a human donor in good health.

The CDR3 sequence is CSGRSHRPYNEQFF. The CDR3 bases are TGCAGCGGTCGATCCCACCGACCTTACAATGAGCAGTTCTTC. J is TRBJ2-1 and V is TRBV29-1; D remains ambiguous. CDR3 length: 14 amino acids. CDR1 is SQVTM and CDR2 is ANQGSEA in the germline V gene. The germline V and J ends were trimmed by 7 bases and 4 bases, with 17 bases remaining between them.

This chain joins TRBV20-1 and TRBJ2-1; TRBD1 matches 8 bases. This CDR3 region has 15 residues. Trimming at V came to 0 bases and at J to 6 bases, leaving 7 bases not matched to a gene. Germline loops: CDR1 DFQATT, CDR2 SNEGSKA (reference sequence). CDR3 nucleotide sequence: TGCAGTGCTAGAGATCAGGACAGGGACGTCAATGAGCAGTTCTTC. It specifies CSARDQDRDVNEQFF.

This clonotype was seen a handful of times. The chain combines TRBV29-1 with TRBJ2-3, with D perhaps TRBD2 (6 bases). CDR1 is SQVTM, CDR2 ANQGSEA, per germline. The CDR3 is made up of 13 amino acids. V lost 5 bases, J lost 4 bases, and 13 bases lay in between. CDR3 amino acids: CSVIRRDPDTQYF. The CDR3 DNA reads TGCAGCGTTATCCGGCGGGACCCAGATACGCAGTATTTT.

The chain couples TRBV12-3 or TRBV12-4 to TRBJ1-1; perhaps TRBD1 as D (5 bases). The CDR3 covers 13 residues. The ends were cut back, 4 bases at V and 3 bases at J, with 9 bases in the middle. CDR3 nucleotides: TGTGCCAGCAGTTGGGGACGGGACACTGAAGCTTTCTTT. This gives the protein CASSWGRDTEAFF.

At least ten counts were recorded for this clonotype. The chain is built from TRBV7-8 and TRBJ2-1; 9 bases are a match to TRBD2. The CDR3 runs 14 residues. V lost 3 bases to trimming and J lost 7 bases; unmatched junction nucleotides: 4. The germline CDR1 and CDR2 sequences are SGHVS and FQNEAQ. CDR3 DNA sequence: TGTGCCAGCAGCTTTGCGGGGGGGCCGAATGAGCAGTTCTTC. This sequence encodes CASSFAGGPNEQFF.

This chain links TRBV3-1 with TRBJ2-5, with D tentatively TRBD2 (6 bases). The CDR3 has 14 residues. Trimming pared 7 bases from V and 5 bases from J, leaving 17 bases between. The germline V gene has CDR1 LGHDT and CDR2 YNNKEL (reference sequence). In nucleotides, the CDR3 is TGTGCCAGCAAGACTATTGTCGGAGGGGAGACCCAGTACTTC. Its translation: CASKTIVGGETQYF.

CDR3 sequence: CASSRHGVKETQYF. For the CDR3, the DNA is TGTGCCAGCAGCCGGCATGGAGTAAAAGAGACCCAGTACTTC. The rearrangement links TRBV4-2 to TRBJ2-5; D remains ambiguous. The V end was cut by 4 bases, the J end by 3 bases, with 12 bases between. CDR1 and CDR2 from the germline V gene are LGHNA and YNFKEQ. The CDR3 runs 14 residues.

The chain combines TRBV6-2 or TRBV6-3 with TRBJ2-1, with a weak D call TRBD1 (5 bases). The CDR3 covers 16 residues. V was pared by 1 base and J by 4 bases, with 14 bases between. The V gene's germline CDR1 is MNHEY and CDR2 SVGEGT. CDR3 protein: CASSYYRSWGYNEQFF. The CDR3 DNA reads as TGTGCCAGCAGTTACTACAGGAGTTGGGGTTACAATGAGCAGTTCTTC.

This chain joins TRBV7-2 and TRBJ2-5; TRBD1 aligns across 7 bases. CDR1 SGHTA and CDR2 FQGNSA come from the germline V gene. The ends lost 5 bases at V and 4 bases at J; junction bases unmatched: 7. This CDR3 is 14 amino acids long. The CDR3 DNA sequence: TGTGCCAGCAGCATCCCAGGGGGACGAGAGACCCAGTACTTC. This translates into CASSIPGGRETQYF. The full variable domain, its missing parts supplied by reference TRBV7-2 and TRBJ2-5, is GAGVSQSPSNKVTEKGKDVELRCDPISGHTALYWYRQSLGQGLEFLIYFQGNSAPDKSGLPSDRFSAERTGGSVSTLTIQRTQQEDSAVYLCASSIPGGRETQYFGPGTRLLVL.

This clonotype was seen repeatedly, ten times or more. The rearrangement joins TRBV5-1 to TRBJ2-5, with D unclear. This CDR3 spans 15 amino acids. Trimming pared 5 bases from V and 2 bases from J, leaving 16 bases between. Per the germline V gene, CDR1 is SGHRS and CDR2 is YFSETQ. The CDR3 nucleotides are TGCGCCAGCAGGGTTTACGCGCTTCTACAAGAGACCCAGTACTTC. Translated, it gives CASRVYALLQETQYF.

This clonotype was observed a few times. The gene calls are TRBV5-6 and TRBJ2-3; D is uncertain. CDR1 and CDR2 from the germline V gene are SGHDT and YYEEEE. Trimming took off 0 bases at V and 3 bases at J, with 8 bases between the two ends. The CDR3 has 14 residues. The CDR3 coding sequence is TGTGCCAGCAGCTTGGCGTGGGGTACAGATACGCAGTATTTT. It translates to CASSLAWGTDTQYF.

This clonotype has just a few counts. This chain links TRBV6-6 with TRBJ1-1; 7 nucleotides match TRBD1. Germline V gene sequence: CDR1 MNHNY, CDR2 SVGAGI (reference sequence). The V and J ends lost 6 bases and 11 bases, in that order; junction bases with no gene match: 9. The CDR3 contains 12 residues. The CDR3 DNA follows: TGTGCCAGCAGCCCCTCAGGGGGGAAGGCTTTCTTT. This codes for CASSPSGGKAFF.

This clonotype was observed a handful of times. The genes are TRBV29-1 and TRBJ2-3, with 7 nucleotides matching TRBD2. CDR3 size: 16 residues. Trimming removed 3 bases from V and 3 bases from J; junction bases left unmatched: 12. Germline CDR1 reads SQVTM; CDR2 reads ANQGSEA. This CDR3 is CSVDNLSGIGTDTQYF. In nucleotides, the CDR3 is TGCAGCGTTGACAATCTAAGCGGGATAGGTACAGATACGCAGTATTTT.

V and J are TRBV4-3 and TRBJ2-3; 9 nucleotides align to TRBD2. Germline V gene data show CDR1 as LGHNA and CDR2 as YSLEER. The CDR3 covers 17 residues. The ends lost 0 bases at V and 5 bases at J; junction bases unmatched: 9. The CDR3 sequence: CASSQDSGSGRRDTQYF. As DNA, the CDR3 is TGCGCCAGCAGCCAAGATAGCGGTAGCGGGAGAAGAGATACGCAGTATTTT.

This clonotype came up many times. CDR3 bases: TGTGCCACCAACAGGGACCATAATGAAAAACTGTTTTTT. Amino acids: CATNRDHNEKLFF. The chain is built from TRBV2 and TRBJ1-4, with D possibly being TRBD1 (6 bases). CDR3 length: 13 amino acids. In germline, CDR1 is SNHLY, CDR2 FYNNEI. V gave up 10 bases and J gave up 4 bases, with 13 bases separating them. Full variable domain (rest looked up from reference TRBV2 and TRBJ1-4): EPEVTQTPSHQVTQMGQEVILRCVPISNHLYFYWYRQILGQKVEFLVSFYNNEISEKSEIFDDQFSVERPDGSNFTLKIRSTKLEDSAMYFCATNRDHNEKLFFGSGTQLSVL.

This clonotype was detected only a few times. The rearrangement links TRBV20-1 to TRBJ2-7, with D hard to call. V lost 5 bases and J lost 7, with 21 bases in between. CDR1 and CDR2 from the germline V gene are DFQATT and SNEGSKA (reference sequence). The CDR3 extends over 14 amino acids. The CDR3 loop reads CSAGVDGRGLEQYF. The CDR3 DNA reads as TGCAGTGCTGGCGTCGACGGGCGAGGCCTAGAGCAGTACTTC.

This clonotype was seen only a few times. V usage is TRBV3-1 and J usage is TRBJ1-1; D is perhaps TRBD1 (6 bases). There are 14 residues in the CDR3. Germline V gene lookup returns CDR1 LGHDT and CDR2 YNNKEL (reference sequence). V was cut by 3 bases and J by 4 bases, with 12 bases left in between. The DNA of the CDR3 is TGTGCCAGCAGCCAGAGAGGGGGATCCACTGAAGCTTTCTTT. It is translated as CASSQRGGSTEAFF.

This CDR3 is CARRGGARSTEAFF. In nucleotides, the CDR3 is TGTGCCAGGAGGGGGGGGGCAAGATCCACTGAAGCTTTCTTT. The V call is TRBV6-1, the J call TRBJ1-1; weak D call: TRBD1 (6 bases). Germline CDR1 is MNHNS and CDR2 is SASEGT. This CDR3 spans 14 amino acids. Trimming removed 9 bases from V and 4 bases from J, with 18 bases in between.

For this clonotype: Germline and junction disagree at one end, which may indicate a read error. The rearrangement uses TRBV20-1 and TRBJ2-4; D possibly matches TRBD1 or TRBD2 (5 bases each). The CDR3 is made up of 11 amino acids. The germline V gene encodes CDR1 DFQATT and CDR2 SNEGSKA (reference sequence). CDR3 sequence: CSGGIEGQGVF. CDR3 coding DNA: TGCAGTGGAGGGATAGAGGGTCAAGGGGTCTTC.

This clonotype has only a few counts. V gene TRBV5-1 combines with J gene TRBJ1-4; possible D gene TRBD1, 6 bases. Per germline, CDR1 SGHRS and CDR2 YFSETQ. V lost 4 bases to trimming and J lost 7 bases, with 17 bases between them. The CDR3 is made up of 15 amino acids. CDR3 residues: CASSVEKGVSEKLFF. In DNA form, the CDR3 reads TGCGCCAGCAGCGTGGAGAAGGGGGTTAGTGAAAAACTGTTTTTT. Supplemented by reference TRBV5-1 and TRBJ1-4, the full variable domain reads KAGVTQTPRYLIKTRGQQVTLSCSPISGHRSVSWYQQTPGQGLQFLFEYFSETQRNKGNFPGRFSGRQFSNSRSEMNVSTLELGDSALYLCASSVEKGVSEKLFFGSGTQLSVL.